A selection of T cell receptor beta chains follows, all from one sample in a study of TIL therapy for anti-PD-1-resistant metastatic lung cancer. Assay: immunoSEQ multiplex PCR; the TCRdb copy retains only in-frame clones and omits some. The top ten hold about 34% of the sample, which has around 15,000 clones, 70% to 85% seen once. The sequencing here drew on blood, taken at baseline. Source of these receptors: a person between 30 and 80 years old with non-small cell lung cancer. CDR3s include the opening cysteine and the closing phenylalanine or tryptophan. A D gene is named only where the DNA matches it firmly. Not every row has a clone size; where given, it reads once, few, many or a size class.

NA	TRBV5-4	TRBJ2-5	TRBD1	CASSHRDSRETQYF	TGTGCCAGCAGCCACCGGGACAGTCGGGAGACCCAGTACTTC
NA	TRBV5-4	TRBJ1-3	NA	CASSLGQSPLSGNTIYF	TGTGCCAGCAGCTTGGGTCAGTCCCCCCTCTCTGGAAACACCATATATTTT
few	TRBV4-1	TRBJ2-1	TRBD2	CASSQVASGSSYNEQFF	TGCGCCAGCAGCCAAGTGGCTAGCGGGAGCTCCTACAATGAGCAGTTCTTC
once	TRBV4-3	TRBJ2-7	NA	CASSQDQSSYEQYF	TGCGCCAGCAGCCAAGACCAGAGCTCCTACGAGCAGTACTTC
NA	TRBV6-5	TRBJ2-7	NA	CASSYSSQEPYEQYF	TGTGCCAGCAGTTACTCTTCCCAAGAACCCTACGAGCAGTACTTC
NA	TRBV7-7	TRBJ2-5	NA	CASSSPGRGQETQYF	TGTGCCAGCAGCTCACCGGGACGGGGACAAGAGACCCAGTACTTC
few	TRBV5-1	TRBJ1-3	NA	CASSSDGGLGNTIYF	TGCGCCAGCAGCTCGGACGGAGGGCTGGGAAACACCATATATTTT
NA	TRBV9	TRBJ2-1	NA	CASSVQGDPQFF	TGTGCCAGCAGCGTACAAGGAGATCCTCAGTTCTTC
NA	TRBV13	TRBJ1-4	NA	CASSSGRGTNEKLFF	TGTGCCAGCAGCTCAGGGCGGGGAACTAATGAAAAACTGTTTTTT
few	TRBV19	TRBJ1-2	NA	CASSSRGRYGYTF	TGTGCCAGTAGTAGCCGGGGGCGTTATGGCTACACCTTC
few	TRBV5-6	TRBJ2-3	NA	CASSPGTQEDTQYF	TGTGCCAGCAGCCCCGGGACTCAGGAAGATACGCAGTATTTT
once	TRBV5-1	TRBJ1-5	NA	CASSLGPVGEGQPQHF	TGCGCCAGCAGCTTGGGGCCAGTCGGCGAAGGTCAGCCCCAGCATTTT
NA	TRBV6-6	TRBJ1-2	NA	CASSNRQVVNGYTF	TGTGCCAGCAGTAACAGACAGGTAGTAAATGGCTACACCTTC
NA	TRBV6-1	TRBJ2-3	TRBD2	CASSEGGGAADTQYF	TGTGCCAGCAGTGAGGGCGGGGGGGCAGCAGATACGCAGTATTTT
NA	TRBV7-2	TRBJ2-7	NA	CASSPAPLSSYEQYF	TGTGCCAGCAGCCCAGCCCCTCTAAGCTCCTACGAGCAGTACTTC
NA	TRBV6-5	TRBJ1-4	TRBD1	CASSSQRTGWNEKLFF	TGTGCCAGCAGTTCGCAAAGGACAGGTTGGAACGAAAAACTGTTTTTT
NA	TRBV19	TRBJ1-2	NA	CASSIAPRPNYGYTF	TGTGCCAGTAGTATAGCGCCCAGGCCTAACTATGGCTACACCTTC
NA	TRBV11-1	TRBJ2-7	NA	CASSLPGPGHEQYF	TGTGCCAGCAGCTTACCGGGCCCAGGGCACGAGCAGTACTTC
NA	TRBV11-2	TRBJ1-6	TRBD1	CASSGPPGGASYNSPLHF	TGTGCCAGCAGCGGCCCGCCAGGGGGCGCGTCCTATAATTCACCCCTCCACTTT
NA	TRBV9	TRBJ1-1	NA	CASSVETEMNTEAFF	TGTGCCAGCAGCGTAGAAACGGAAATGAACACTGAAGCTTTCTTT
NA	TRBV6-4	TRBJ1-1	NA	CASSFPTATLNTEAFF	TGTGCCAGCAGTTTCCCGACAGCAACCCTGAACACTGAAGCTTTCTTT
NA	TRBV2	TRBJ1-4	NA	CASSDGGFEKLFF	TGTGCCAGCAGTGACGGGGGCTTTGAAAAACTGTTTTTT
few	TRBV6-6	TRBJ1-2	NA	CASSYPGTYYGYTF	TGTGCCAGCAGTTACCCCGGGACCTACTATGGCTACACCTTC